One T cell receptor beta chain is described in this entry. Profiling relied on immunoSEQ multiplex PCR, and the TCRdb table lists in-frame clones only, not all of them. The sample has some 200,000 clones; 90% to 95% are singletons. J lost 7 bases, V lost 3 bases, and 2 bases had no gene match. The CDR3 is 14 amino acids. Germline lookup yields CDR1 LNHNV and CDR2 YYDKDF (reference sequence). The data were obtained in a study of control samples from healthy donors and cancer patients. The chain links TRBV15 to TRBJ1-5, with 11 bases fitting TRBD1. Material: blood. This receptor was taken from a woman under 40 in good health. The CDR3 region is CATSRDRGQQPQHF. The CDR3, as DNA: TGTGCCACCAGCAGGGACAGGGGGCAACAGCCCCAGCATTTT.